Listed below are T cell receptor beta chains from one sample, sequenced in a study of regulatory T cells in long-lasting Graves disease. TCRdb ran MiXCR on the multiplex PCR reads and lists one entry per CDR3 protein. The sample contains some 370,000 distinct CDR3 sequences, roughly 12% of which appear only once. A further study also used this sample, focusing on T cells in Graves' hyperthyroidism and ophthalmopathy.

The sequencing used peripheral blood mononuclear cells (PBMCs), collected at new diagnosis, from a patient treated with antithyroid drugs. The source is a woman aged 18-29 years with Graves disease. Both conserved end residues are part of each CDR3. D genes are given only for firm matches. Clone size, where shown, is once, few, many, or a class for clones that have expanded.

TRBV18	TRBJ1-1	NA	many	TGTGCCAGCTCACGGGCCAGGTTGAACACTGAAGCTTTCTTT	CASSRARLNTEAFF
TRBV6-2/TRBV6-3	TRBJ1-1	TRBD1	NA	TGTGCCAGCATCGATTACTACGGGACAGGGGAGAGGGGTGACACTGAAGCTTTCTTT	CASIDYYGTGERGDTEAFF
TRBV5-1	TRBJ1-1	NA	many	TGCGCCAGCAGCCCCGCCGGCCTCGAAGCTTTCTTT	CASSPAGLEAFF
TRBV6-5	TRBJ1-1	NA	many	TGTGCCAGCAGTTACGGAGGGGACACTGAAGCTTTCTTT	CASSYGGDTEAFF
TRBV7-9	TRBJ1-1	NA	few	TGTGCCAGCACCCCAGGGAGGTTCACTGAAGCTTTCTTT	CASTPGRFTEAFF
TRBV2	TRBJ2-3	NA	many	TGTGCCAGCAGTGATAACAGGGCCACAGATACGCAGTATTTT	CASSDNRATDTQYF
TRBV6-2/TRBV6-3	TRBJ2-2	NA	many	TGTGCCAGCAGTGAGGCTGGTCCGAACACCGGGGAGCTGTTTTTT	CASSEAGPNTGELFF
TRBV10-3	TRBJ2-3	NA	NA	TGTGCCATCAGTAAACACCCCGAGCCTACGACTAGTCGACGTTGGGGATATACGCAGTATTTT	CAISKHPEPTTSRRWGYTQYF
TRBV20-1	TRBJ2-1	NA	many	TGCAGTGCTAGATACCCGGTCTCCTACAATGAGCAGTTCTTC	CSARYPVSYNEQFF
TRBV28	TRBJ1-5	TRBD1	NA	TGTGCCAGCAGTGCTCACAGGGGGGATCAGCCCCAGCATTTT	CASSAHRGDQPQHF
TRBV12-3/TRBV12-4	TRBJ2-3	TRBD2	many	TGTGCCAGCAGCCGACCTCTAGCGGGCGGGGCCCCTAGCACAGATACGCAGTATTTT	CASSRPLAGGAPSTDTQYF
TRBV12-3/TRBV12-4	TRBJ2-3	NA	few	TGTGCCAGCAGTTTCCCGGGGGCCGCCACAGATACGCAGTATTTT	CASSFPGAATDTQYF
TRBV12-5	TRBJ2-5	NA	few	TGTGCTAGTGGTCGGGGGACCCCAGAGACCCAGTACTTC	CASGRGTPETQYF
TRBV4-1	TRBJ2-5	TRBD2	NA	TGCGCCAGCAGCCAAGCCCCCCAGCGGGGTTCCCAAGAGACCCAGTACTTC	CASSQAPQRGSQETQYF
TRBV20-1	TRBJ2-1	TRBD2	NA	TGCAGTGCTCGGAGCGGGACTGAGCAGTTCTTC	CSARSGTEQFF
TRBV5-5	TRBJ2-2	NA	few	TGTGCCAGCAGCCCCGACTCCACCGGGGAGCTGTTTTTT	CASSPDSTGELFF
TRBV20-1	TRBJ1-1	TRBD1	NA	TGCAGTGCCTTTAATCTGGACAGGGGAGGAACTGAAGCTTTCTTT	CSAFNLDRGGTEAFF
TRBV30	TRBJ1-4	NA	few	TGTGCCTGGAGTGTATGGAGGGCTAATGAAAAACTGTTTTTT	CAWSVWRANEKLFF
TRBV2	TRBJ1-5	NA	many	TGTGCCAGCAGTGGGGGAGTATATAGCAATCAGCCCCAGCATTTT	CASSGGVYSNQPQHF
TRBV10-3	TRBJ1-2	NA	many	TGTGCCATCAGTGAGTCGGACAGAGTCAACTATGGCTACACCTTC	CAISESDRVNYGYTF
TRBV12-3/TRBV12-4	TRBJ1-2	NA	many	TGTGCCAGCAGTTTAGCCGATCAAGACATCGTTGATGGCTACACCTTC	CASSLADQDIVDGYTF
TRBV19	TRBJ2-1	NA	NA	TGTGCCAGTACCCATACAGGGTATCGGGGCAATGAGCAGTTCTTC	CASTHTGYRGNEQFF
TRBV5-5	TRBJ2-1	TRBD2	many	TGTGCCAGCAGCTTGCTCTATCTGGGGCTAGCGGGAGAAATTTGTGAGGACAATGAGCAGTTCTTC	CASSLLYLGLAGEICEDNEQFF
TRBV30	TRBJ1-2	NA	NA	TGTGCCTGGAGTGGGGGCAGGACAAACTATGGCTACACCTTC	CAWSGGRTNYGYTF
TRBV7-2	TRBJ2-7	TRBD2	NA	TGTGCCAGCAGCTTAGGGGAGGGAAGCGAGCAGTACTTC	CASSLGEGSEQYF
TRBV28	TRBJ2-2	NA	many	TGTGCCAGCAGCCCCTGGGGGCTGGGCACCGGGGAGCTGTTTTTT	CASSPWGLGTGELFF
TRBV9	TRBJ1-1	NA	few	TGTGCCAGCAGCCCTGCCCCCCGTATGGGAAACACTGAAGCTTTCTTT	CASSPAPRMGNTEAFF
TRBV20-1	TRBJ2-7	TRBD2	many	TGCAGTGCCACGGGTTGGGAGGGGATCTACGAGCAGTACTTC	CSATGWEGIYEQYF
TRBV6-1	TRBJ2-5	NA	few	TGTGCCAGCAGTGCCGGACTCCAAGAGACCCAGTACTTC	CASSAGLQETQYF
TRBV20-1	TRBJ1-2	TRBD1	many	TGCAGTGCTAGAGAAGGACAGGGCTCTAGTGGCTACACCTTC	CSAREGQGSSGYTF
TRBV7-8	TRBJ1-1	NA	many	TGTGCCAGCAGCTGGGGCCTGGGGGGAACTGAAGCTTTCTTT	CASSWGLGGTEAFF
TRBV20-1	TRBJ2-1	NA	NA	TGCAGCGCGGACTCGAACTCTTACAATGAGCAGTTCTTC	CSADSNSYNEQFF
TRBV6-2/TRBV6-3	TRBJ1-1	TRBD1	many	TGTGCCAGCAGTCGGGACAGATGGGCTGAAGCTTTCTTT	CASSRDRWAEAFF
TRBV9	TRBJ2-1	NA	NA	TGTGCCAGCAGCGATAAAGGAAGCTCCTACAATGAGCAGTTCTTC	CASSDKGSSYNEQFF
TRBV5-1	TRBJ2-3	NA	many	TGCGCCAGCAGCAGACGGTACGCCGACCCGGAAGATACGCAGTATTTT	CASSRRYADPEDTQYF
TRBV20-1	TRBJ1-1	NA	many	TGCAGTGCTAGTCGGGGGTTCACTGAAGCTTTCTTT	CSASRGFTEAFF
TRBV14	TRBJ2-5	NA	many	TGTGCCAGCGCTCCAAGGAGCCTTTGGTACCAAGAGACCCAGTACTTC	CASAPRSLWYQETQYF
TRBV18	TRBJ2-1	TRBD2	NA	TGTGCCAGCTCACCACCGGCAACTAGCGGATCAAACAGGCAGTTCTTC	CASSPPATSGSNRQFF
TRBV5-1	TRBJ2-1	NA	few	TGCGCCAGCAGCCTCGCCGGGACATTATACAATGAGCAGTTCTTC	CASSLAGTLYNEQFF
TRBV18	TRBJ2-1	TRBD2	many	TGTGCCAGCTCGGCTCCGGGAGGGCCCAGGCAGGATGAGCAGTTCTTC	CASSAPGGPRQDEQFF
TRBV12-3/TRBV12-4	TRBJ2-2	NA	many	TGTGCCAGCAGTTCCCTAACAAGAACCGGGGAGCTGTTTTTT	CASSSLTRTGELFF
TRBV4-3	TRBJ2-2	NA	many	TGCGCCAGCACCGATTCCACCCCTCCCCTCGCCGGGGAGCTGTTTTTT	CASTDSTPPLAGELFF
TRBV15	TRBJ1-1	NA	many	TGTGCCACCAGCAGAGTCCCAACCGGTCCCCTTATAGAAGCTTTCTTT	CATSRVPTGPLIEAFF
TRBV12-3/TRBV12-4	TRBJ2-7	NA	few	TGTGCCAGCACTGAGGGATCCTACGAGCAGTACTTC	CASTEGSYEQYF
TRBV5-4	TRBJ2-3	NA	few	TGTGCCAGCAGCTTGGGAGGACCCTCTAGCACAGATACGCAGTATTTT	CASSLGGPSSTDTQYF
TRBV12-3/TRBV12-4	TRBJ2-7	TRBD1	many	TGTGCCAGCAGTTTTGGGACAGCCTACGAGCAGTACTTC	CASSFGTAYEQYF
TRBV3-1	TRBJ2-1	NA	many	TGTGCCAGCAGCCAAGATCGTCCCAGTTCCTCCTACAATGAGCAGTTCTTC	CASSQDRPSSSYNEQFF
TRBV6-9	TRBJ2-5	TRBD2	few	TGTGCCAGCAGTTACTCTGGGGGGGGGGGCCAAGAGACCCAGTACTTC	CASSYSGGGGQETQYF
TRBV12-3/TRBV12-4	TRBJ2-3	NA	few	TGTGCCAGCAGTATTGGAACGCAGTATTTT	CASSIGTQYF
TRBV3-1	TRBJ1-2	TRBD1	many	TGTGCCAGCAGCCAGTACCGGACAGGGGACTATGGCTACACCTTC	CASSQYRTGDYGYTF
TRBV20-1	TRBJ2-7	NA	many	TGCAGTGCTAGAGATAGGTTACGTCTTACCTACGAGCAGTACTTC	CSARDRLRLTYEQYF
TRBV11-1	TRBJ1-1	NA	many	TGTGCCAGCAGCTCTTTAGCGATCCATGTAAATACTGAAGCTTTCTTT	CASSSLAIHVNTEAFF
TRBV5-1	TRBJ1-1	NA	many	TGCGCCAGCAGCTTGGCCGGCGGGGTCCTAGGGACTGAAGCTTTCTTT	CASSLAGGVLGTEAFF
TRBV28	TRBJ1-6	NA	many	TGTGCCAGCAGTTTGGTTGGCGAGGGTAGGGACTCACCCCTCCACTTT	CASSLVGEGRDSPLHF
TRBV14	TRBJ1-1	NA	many	TGTGCCAGCAGCCAAGATGCCGGGGCGGCTTTCTTT	CASSQDAGAAFF
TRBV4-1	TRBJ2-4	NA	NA	TGCGCCAGCAGCCAAACCCCCTACCGTACTACGTCCGGGAACATTCAGTACTTC	CASSQTPYRTTSGNIQYF
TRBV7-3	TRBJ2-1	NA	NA	TGTGCCAGCGGCATCCGGGGACTTGGAGATGAGCAGTTCTTC	CASGIRGLGDEQFF
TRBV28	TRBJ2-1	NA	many	TGTGCCAGCAGTTTCTCCAGCGAGTATGAGCAGTTCTTC	CASSFSSEYEQFF
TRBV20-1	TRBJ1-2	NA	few	TGCAGTGCTAGATCGTACGACAGCAACTATGGCTACACCTTC	CSARSYDSNYGYTF